These T cell receptor beta chains were read from a single sample in a study of control samples from healthy donors and cancer patients. Sequenced by immunoSEQ multiplex PCR; TCRdb stores in-frame clones only, minus some. The top ten clones hold approximately 6.1% of a sample with 150,000 to 160,000 clones, around 96% of them seen once. Sequenced: blood. The receptors were gathered from a man in his forties or fifties in good health. Each CDR3 is given with its conserved first and last residue. A D gene is named only where the DNA matches it firmly. Clone size, where shown, is once, few, many, or a class for clones that have expanded.

cdr3_length j_call d_call clone_size v_call cdr3_aa cdr3_nt
15 TRBJ1-2 . . TRBV9 CASSVGAGLNYGYTF TGTGCCAGCAGCGTAGGGGCAGGGCTTAACTATGGCTACACCTTC
15 TRBJ1-5 . . TRBV28 CASSPPDGSNQPQHF TGTGCCAGCAGTCCCCCGGACGGTTCCAATCAGCCCCAGCATTTT
14 TRBJ2-6 . . TRBV5-1 CASSLWGGANVLTF TGCGCCAGCAGCTTGTGGGGTGGGGCCAACGTCCTGACTTTC
17 TRBJ2-3 TRBD2 . TRBV24-1 CATSDSVAGAFTDTQYF TGTGCCACCAGTGATTCCGTAGCGGGGGCTTTCACAGATACGCAGTATTTT
14 TRBJ1-6 . . TRBV28 CATRPHSYNSPLHF TGTGCCACGCGTCCCCACTCCTATAATTCACCCCTCCACTTT
14 TRBJ1-1 . . TRBV7-3 CASRPSGKNTEAFF TGTGCCAGCAGGCCGTCCGGGAAGAACACTGAAGCTTTCTTT
14 TRBJ2-3 . . TRBV5-1 CASSLGSLEDTQYF TGCGCCAGCAGCTTAGGCAGTCTAGAAGATACGCAGTATTTT
18 TRBJ1-5 . . TRBV6-1 CASSEVRGRPTSNQPQHF TGTGCCAGCAGTGAAGTACGCGGCAGGCCAACTAGCAATCAGCCCCAGCATTTT
13 TRBJ2-1 TRBD2 . TRBV29-1 CSGRGGARDEQFF TGCAGCGGACGCGGGGGGGCTCGGGATGAGCAGTTCTTC
16 TRBJ1-1 TRBD1 once TRBV27 CASSLRGLDANTEAFF TGTGCCAGCAGTTTAAGGGGGCTGGACGCGAACACTGAAGCTTTCTTT
12 TRBJ1-1 . . TRBV4-1 CASSQEGRDAFF TGCGCCAGCAGCCAAGAGGGGAGGGACGCTTTCTTT
13 TRBJ2-7 TRBD1 once TRBV5-1 CASRDRADGEQYF TGCGCCAGCCGGGACAGGGCGGATGGGGAGCAGTACTTC
15 TRBJ2-2 . . TRBV6-5 CASSYSGGITGELFF TGTGCCAGCAGTTACTCCGGGGGCATCACCGGGGAGCTGTTTTTT
18 TRBJ1-2 . . TRBV21-1 CASSKAKLRTTANYGYTF TGTGCCAGCAGCAAAGCGAAGCTAAGAACGACCGCAAACTATGGCTACACCTTC
15 TRBJ1-1 . once TRBV5-5 CASSLSALGNTEAFF TGTGCCAGCAGCTTGAGTGCCCTCGGGAACACTGAAGCTTTCTTT
15 TRBJ2-1 TRBD1 . TRBV27 CASSFGTGVRNEQFF TGTGCCAGCAGTTTCGGGACAGGGGTAAGGAATGAGCAGTTCTTC
16 TRBJ1-1 TRBD1 . TRBV9 CASSEGQGIEDTEAFF TGTGCCAGCAGCGAGGGACAGGGGATTGAGGACACTGAAGCTTTCTTT
11 TRBJ2-2 . . TRBV19 CAQLGVRELFF TGTGCCCAACTAGGGGTTCGGGAGCTGTTTTTT
13 TRBJ1-3 . . TRBV19 CASRGASGNTIYF TGTGCCAGCCGAGGGGCCTCTGGAAACACCATATATTTT
16 TRBJ1-5 . . TRBV6-2/TRBV6-3 CASSSPSGRGNQPQHF TGTGCCAGCAGTTCCCCCTCTGGGAGAGGCAATCAGCCCCAGCATTTT
14 TRBJ2-3 . . TRBV7-2 CASSLELGTDTQYF TGTGCCAGCAGCCTTGAGCTGGGCACAGATACGCAGTATTTT
16 TRBJ1-6 . . TRBV21-1 CASSPQAGQGNSPLHF TGTGCCAGCAGCCCTCAAGCGGGACAGGGTAATTCACCCCTCCACTTT
13 TRBJ2-7 . . TRBV7-2 CASSLRDLYEQYF TGTGCCAGCAGCTTAAGGGATCTCTACGAGCAGTACTTC
13 TRBJ1-1 . . TRBV10-1 CASRLSKNTEAFF TGCGCCAGCAGGCTAAGCAAGAACACTGAAGCTTTCTTT
16 TRBJ1-3 . . TRBV7-9 CASSLGTAGSGNTIYF TGTGCCAGCAGCTTAGGGACAGCCGGCTCTGGAAACACCATATATTTT
17 TRBJ1-3 TRBD1 once TRBV2 CASSLGQGRTAGNTIYF TGTGCCAGCAGTCTTGGACAGGGACGAACGGCTGGAAACACCATATATTTT
13 TRBJ1-5 . . TRBV7-2 CASGDRTNQPQHF TGTGCCAGCGGCGACAGGACTAATCAGCCCCAGCATTTT
12 TRBJ2-6 . once TRBV12-3/TRBV12-4 CASSYGANVLTF TGTGCCAGCAGCTACGGGGCCAACGTCCTGACTTTC
14 TRBJ1-4 . . TRBV4-2 CASSQDRDFGKLFF TGTGCCAGCAGCCAAGATCGGGACTTTGGCAAACTGTTTTTT
14 TRBJ1-1 . once TRBV28 CASSPHRENTEAFF TGTGCCAGCAGTCCGCACAGGGAGAACACTGAAGCTTTCTTT
13 TRBJ1-5 TRBD1 . TRBV18 CASSQGAGQPQHF TGTGCCAGCTCACAGGGGGCCGGACAGCCCCAGCATTTT
16 TRBJ2-3 . . TRBV4-2 CASSQDWARSTDTQYF TGTGCCAGCAGCCAAGATTGGGCCCGGAGCACAGATACGCAGTATTTT
14 TRBJ1-2 . . TRBV2 CASSPPRGAHGYTF TGTGCCAGCAGTCCCCCCAGGGGCGCGCATGGCTACACCTTC
15 TRBJ2-2 TRBD1 . TRBV11-3 CASSPGQGKTGELFF TGTGCCAGCAGCCCGGGACAGGGGAAGACCGGGGAGCTGTTTTTT
15 TRBJ2-4 . . TRBV6-5 CASSLRRVDKNIQYF TGTGCCAGCAGTCTCCGACGCGTGGACAAAAACATTCAGTACTTC
13 TRBJ1-1 . . TRBV27 CASSLWQNTEAFF TGTGCCAGCAGTTTATGGCAGAACACTGAAGCTTTCTTT
18 TRBJ1-5 . . TRBV5-6 CASSWGGTDAFSNQPQHF TGTGCCAGCAGCTGGGGTGGGACGGACGCTTTTAGCAATCAGCCCCAGCATTTT
16 TRBJ1-4 . . TRBV4-1 CASSPGKVATNEKLFF TGCGCCAGCAGCCCGGGGAAGGTCGCAACTAATGAAAAACTGTTTTTT
15 TRBJ1-2 TRBD1 . TRBV5-4 CASSARDRGFYGYTF TGTGCCAGCAGCGCCCGGGACAGGGGATTCTATGGCTACACCTTC
15 TRBJ1-1 . . TRBV28 CASSLYREGYTEAFF TGTGCCAGCAGTTTATACAGGGAGGGGTACACTGAAGCTTTCTTT
15 TRBJ1-1 . once TRBV27 CASSLGTTMNTEAFF TGTGCCAGCAGTTTAGGGACAACCATGAACACTGAAGCTTTCTTT
16 TRBJ2-1 TRBD2 . TRBV7-2 CASSLEFRDYTNEQFF TGTGCCAGCAGCCTCGAATTCCGGGACTACACCAATGAGCAGTTCTTC
17 TRBJ2-7 TRBD1 . TRBV4-1 CASSQQPSGTGPYEQYF TGCGCCAGCAGCCAACAACCTTCCGGGACAGGGCCCTACGAGCAGTACTTC
15 TRBJ1-1 TRBD1 . TRBV19 CASREPGGRYTEAFF TGTGCCAGTAGGGAACCAGGGGGCCGGTATACTGAAGCTTTCTTT
13 TRBJ1-2 . . TRBV29-1 CSVVGGRNYGYTF TGCAGCGTTGTGGGGGGCCGAAACTATGGCTACACCTTC
15 TRBJ1-3 TRBD1 . TRBV28 CASTYRGSPRNTIYF TGTGCCAGCACATACAGGGGATCCCCTAGAAACACCATATATTTT
17 TRBJ1-1 . . TRBV4-2 CASSQGRGGRTNTEAFF TGTGCCAGCAGCCAAGGGCGAGGAGGCAGGACGAACACTGAAGCTTTCTTT
16 TRBJ1-2 . . TRBV15 CATSNPREGWNYGYTF TGTGCCACCAGCAATCCCAGGGAGGGGTGGAACTATGGCTACACCTTC
15 TRBJ1-2 TRBD1 . TRBV5-1 CASSLQGEGFYGYTF TGCGCCAGCAGCTTGCAGGGGGAAGGCTTCTATGGCTACACCTTC
14 TRBJ1-1 . . TRBV4-1 CASSQVKANTEAFF TGCGCCAGCAGCCAAGTAAAAGCGAACACTGAAGCTTTCTTT
14 TRBJ2-7 . . TRBV6-5 CASSYSGRSYEQYF TGTGCCAGCAGTTACTCTGGGCGCTCCTACGAGCAGTACTTC
12 TRBJ1-2 . . TRBV9 CASSGTAPGYTF TGTGCCAGCAGCGGGACGGCCCCCGGCTACACCTTC
16 TRBJ2-3 TRBD2 . TRBV5-1 CASSQEPGLAGGAQYF TGCGCCAGCAGTCAGGAGCCGGGACTAGCGGGGGGGGCTCAGTATTTT
11 TRBJ2-7 . . TRBV28 CATPGTGEQYF TGTGCAACTCCAGGCACCGGTGAGCAGTACTTC
12 TRBJ2-7 TRBD1 . TRBV29-1 CSARTGTDEQYF TGCAGCGCTCGGACAGGGACCGACGAGCAGTACTTC